The 32 T cell receptor beta chains given below trace back to one sample, sequenced in a study of T cell clones after liver transplantation. Libraries were prepared by immunoSEQ multiplex PCR; TCRdb keeps only in-frame clonotypes and omits some of them. The sample shows about 80,000 clones, 80% to 85% of them seen only once. The sequencing here drew on CD4+ T cells from blood, taken 46 months after liver transplant. These receptors originate from a human patient who received a liver transplant. These T cells may partly come from the graft donor.

This clone was seen a handful of times. The gene calls are TRBV19 and TRBJ1-2, with a possible D match to TRBD1 (5 bases). CDR3 length: 13 residues. V shed 3 bases and J shed 5 bases, with 10 bases lying between them. Germline CDR1 is LNHDA and CDR2 is SQIVND (reference sequence). CDR3 DNA: TGTGCCAGTAGTATTGGGGACCGGTATGGCTACACCTTC. This gives the protein CASSIGDRYGYTF. The complete variable domain, with remaining parts taken from reference TRBV19 and TRBJ1-2, reads DGGITQSPKYLFRKEGQNVTLSCEQNLNHDAMYWYRQDPGQGLRLIYYSQIVNDFQKGDIAEGYSVSREKKESFPLTVTSAQKNPTAFYLCASSIGDRYGYTFGSGTRLTVV.

The chain is built from TRBV6-5 and TRBJ2-7; TRBD2 matches at 7 bases. The CDR3 is 16 residues long. Germline V gene sequence: CDR1 MNHEY, CDR2 SVGAGI. Trimming took 4 bases from V and 0 from J; bases not matched to a gene: 9. The CDR3 spells CASSWGGGVSSYEQYF. The CDR3 bases are TGTGCCAGCAGTTGGGGGGGAGGGGTAAGCTCCTACGAGCAGTACTTC.

This chain links TRBV5-1 with TRBJ1-1; TRBD1 is a possible D gene (6 bases). Trimming cost V 4 bases and J 1 base, with 11 bases left between them. Germline-derived CDR1 and CDR2 are SGHRS and YFSETQ. The CDR3 runs 14 residues. This chain's CDR3 is CASSLQGWNTEAFF. CDR3 coding DNA: TGCGCCAGCAGCCTCCAGGGGTGGAACACTGAAGCTTTCTTT.

The rearrangement joins TRBV7-8 to TRBJ1-4; no firm D call. Trimming stripped 3 bases from V and 4 bases from J, with 9 bases between. The CDR3 has 14 residues. Germline assignment: CDR1 SGHVS and CDR2 FQNEAQ. This chain's CDR3 is CASSFGGYNEKLFF. CDR3 sequence (DNA): TGTGCCAGCAGCTTCGGCGGATATAATGAAAAACTGTTTTTT.

The rearrangement links TRBV5-6 to TRBJ2-7; 13 bases are a match to TRBD2. With 4 bases clipped from V and 2 bases from J, the junction kept 6 bases outside the gene matches. The germline gives CDR1 SGHDT, CDR2 YYEEEE. This CDR3 has 16 residues. CDR3 in amino acids: CASSSGTSGKPYEQYF. The CDR3, as DNA: TGTGCCAGCAGCAGTGGGACTAGCGGGAAACCCTACGAGCAGTACTTC.

The DNA of the CDR3 is TGTGCCAGCAGTTTGGGCGGGAGGGCCTACGAGCAGTACTTC. As protein: CASSLGGRAYEQYF. This chain links TRBV28 with TRBJ2-7; 9 bases are a match to TRBD2. The ends lost 3 bases at V and 2 bases at J; junction bases unmatched: 2. Per germline, CDR1 MDHEN and CDR2 SYDVKM. The CDR3 contains 14 residues.

This chain connects TRBV29-1 to TRBJ2-2; D may be TRBD2 (7 bases). The CDR3 length is 15 residues. CDR1 and CDR2 from the germline V gene are SQVTM and ANQGSEA. The V end lost 6 bases, the J end lost 5 bases, and 19 bases lay between the germline ends. The CDR3 DNA follows: TGCAGCGTCCTCAGGGGCGGGAGTTATACCGGGGAGCTGTTTTTT. It is translated as CSVLRGGSYTGELFF.

The chain carries TRBV7-8 and TRBJ1-2; 8 bases fit TRBD1. V shed 1 base, J shed 4 bases, and the junction held 5 bases outside the gene matches. From germline, CDR1 is SGHVS and CDR2 FQNEAQ. The CDR3 has 15 residues. The CDR3 is CASSLEARGLYGYTF. For the CDR3, the DNA is TGTGCCAGCAGCTTAGAGGCCAGGGGGCTCTATGGCTACACCTTC. Supplemented by reference TRBV7-8 and TRBJ1-2, the full variable domain reads GAGVSQSPRYKVAKRGQDVALRCDPISGHVSLFWYQQALGQGPEFLTYFQNEAQLDKSGLPSDRFFAERPEGSVSTLKIQRTQQEDSAVYLCASSLEARGLYGYTFGSGTRLTVV.

This clone has only a few counts. One junction end does not reproduce the germline sequence, and a read error may be involved. This chain links TRBV28 with TRBJ2-7, with D perhaps TRBD1 (7 bases). The CDR3 sequence is 15 residues long. Germline CDR1 reads MDHEN; CDR2 reads SYDVKM. The CDR3 reads CASSVWGDRLYEQYF. CDR3 DNA: TGTGCCAGCAGTGTATGGGGGGACAGACTATACGAGCAGTACTTC.

The gene calls are TRBV7-6 and TRBJ1-1; D is undetermined. CDR1 and CDR2 from the germline V gene are SGHVS and FNYEAQ. The ends were cut back, 2 bases at V and 0 bases at J, with 7 bases in the middle. The CDR3 runs to 14 residues. The CDR3 reads CASSLSAVNTEAFF. The DNA of the CDR3 is TGTGCCAGCAGCTTATCGGCGGTGAACACTGAAGCTTTCTTT.

The chain joins TRBV4-3 to TRBJ1-1; D is undetermined. With 0 bases removed from V and 2 bases from J, the gap between germline ends came to 10 bases. This CDR3 comprises 15 residues. Germline assignment: CDR1 LGHNA and CDR2 YSLEER. The CDR3 region has the DNA TGCGCCAGCAGCCAAGAGTCCAGGATTAACACTGAAGCTTTCTTT. This encodes CASSQESRINTEAFF.

The chain joins TRBV7-8 to TRBJ1-2; no clear D gene. V was pared by 1 base and J by 8 bases, with 11 bases between. This CDR3 is built from 13 residues. CDR1 SGHVS and CDR2 FQNEAQ come from the germline V gene. The CDR3 reads CASSLEKTRGYTF. CDR3 in DNA: TGTGCCAGCAGCTTAGAAAAAACTAGGGGCTACACCTTC.

This clone was observed a single time. The chain links TRBV29-1 to TRBJ2-1; 8 bases agree with TRBD1. Germline CDR1 SQVTM, CDR2 ANQGSEA. The CDR3 has 14 residues. With 3 bases clipped from V and 2 bases from J, the junction kept 3 bases outside the gene matches. The CDR3 DNA reads as TGCAGCGTTGAGCGGGACAGGACCTACAATGAGCAGTTCTTC. The encoded protein is CSVERDRTYNEQFF.

This chain uses TRBV7-2 with TRBJ1-3; D unclear. The CDR3 runs 16 residues. Germline-derived CDR1 and CDR2 are SGHTA and FQGNSA. The V gene lost 1 base and the J gene lost 4 bases, with 14 bases spanning the gap. The chain's CDR3 is CASSLGGGRSGNTIYF. CDR3 nucleotide sequence: TGTGCCAGCAGCTTAGGGGGAGGGAGGTCCGGAAACACCATATATTTT.

The rearrangement links TRBV7-9 to TRBJ2-7; the D gene is possibly TRBD1 (5 bases). The V and J ends lost 5 bases and 10 bases respectively, with 15 bases between them. CDR3 length: 12 amino acids. Germline loops: CDR1 SEHNR, CDR2 FQNEAQ (reference sequence). The CDR3 nucleotides are TGTGCCAGCAGCCGACAGTCCCCGGAACAGTACTTC. Translating it yields CASSRQSPEQYF.

V gene TRBV6-5 combines with J gene TRBJ2-7; 13 bases line up with TRBD2. Trimming took 7 bases from V and 4 from J; bases not matched to a gene: 7. CDR3 size: 15 residues. Germline-derived CDR1 and CDR2 are MNHEY and SVGAGI. The CDR3: CASMSGTSGTYEQYF. The CDR3, as DNA: TGTGCCAGCATGTCCGGGACTAGCGGGACGTACGAGCAGTACTTC.

J is TRBJ2-2 and V is TRBV9; perhaps TRBD2 as D (5 bases). CDR1 and CDR2 from the germline V gene are SGDLS and YYNGEE. The V end was cut by 3 bases, the J end by 5 bases, with 14 bases between. The CDR3 is made up of 15 amino acids. CDR3 protein: CASSGRGSQTGELFF. The CDR3 DNA reads TGTGCCAGCAGCGGTCGAGGGAGTCAAACCGGGGAGCTGTTTTTT.

The chain carries TRBV4-3 and TRBJ2-7; maybe TRBD2 (6 bases). Trimming cost V 0 bases and J 0 bases, with 15 bases left between them. Germline V gives CDR1 LGHNA, CDR2 YSLEER. The CDR3 has 17 residues. DNA of the CDR3: TGCGCCAGCAGCCAAGAGGCCGCCGGGACTTCCTCCTACGAGCAGTACTTC. This encodes CASSQEAAGTSSYEQYF.

J is TRBJ2-1 and V is TRBV19, with TRBD2 matching 8 bases. The length of the CDR3 is 14 residues. Germline CDR1 and CDR2: LNHDA and SQIVND (reference sequence). Trimming at V came to 4 bases and at J to 12 bases, leaving 11 bases not matched to a gene. In DNA form, the CDR3 reads TGTGCCAGTAGTACCGGGACTAGGCCTAGATGGCAGTTCTTC. It specifies CASSTGTRPRWQFF.

The chain carries TRBV11-2 and TRBJ1-3; a weak D match, TRBD1 (5 bases). Trimming took 5 bases from V and 4 from J, leaving 15 bases between them. CDR1 and CDR2 (germline): SGHAT, FQNNGV. This CDR3 is 15 amino acids long. Here the CDR3 reads CASSPSWGSGNTIYF. In nucleotides, the CDR3 is TGTGCCAGCAGCCCCAGCTGGGGGAGCGGAAACACCATATATTTT. Combining the CDR3 with reference TRBV11-2 and TRBJ1-3 gives the whole variable domain EAGVAQSPRYKIIEKRQSVAFWCNPISGHATLYWYQQILGQGPKLLIQFQNNGVVDDSQLPKDRFSAERLKGVDSTLKIQPAKLEDSAVYLCASSPSWGSGNTIYFGEGSWLTVV.

The chain joins TRBV2 to TRBJ1-3; D gene ambiguous. There are 12 residues in the CDR3. Germline V gene sequence: CDR1 SNHLY, CDR2 FYNNEI. V was shortened by 6 bases and J by 5 bases, with 8 bases between the two germline ends. This chain's CDR3 is CASRVARNTIYF. DNA of the CDR3: TGTGCCAGCAGGGTTGCACGAAACACCATATATTTT.

The rearrangement uses TRBV7-8 and TRBJ1-4; no firm D call. The V gene's germline CDR1 is SGHVS and CDR2 FQNEAQ. The CDR3 spans 15 residues. Trimming removed 1 base from V and 7 bases from J, with 13 bases in between. The CDR3 loop is CASSLELGSGEKLFF. CDR3 sequence (DNA): TGTGCCAGCAGCTTAGAGTTAGGGTCTGGTGAAAAACTGTTTTTT.

The genes are TRBV19 and TRBJ1-4; 10 bases line up with TRBD1. The CDR3 runs 16 residues. V lost 11 bases, J lost 4 bases, and 13 bases stayed unmatched. Per the germline V gene, CDR1 is LNHDA and CDR2 is SQIVND (reference sequence). The CDR3 nucleotides read TGTGCCTCCAGGAGGGGACAGGGGCGGAATAATGAAAAACTGTTTTTT. It encodes CASRRGQGRNNEKLFF. Full variable domain (missing parts from reference TRBV19 and TRBJ1-4): DGGITQSPKYLFRKEGQNVTLSCEQNLNHDAMYWYRQDPGQGLRLIYYSQIVNDFQKGDIAEGYSVSREKKESFPLTVTSAQKNPTAFYLCASRRGQGRNNEKLFFGSGTQLSVL.

This chain connects TRBV14 to TRBJ2-1, with TRBD2 identical over 9 bases. The CDR3 consists of 19 residues. The V segment lost 4 bases and the J segment 1 base; nucleotides outside the gene matches: 14. Germline V gives CDR1 SGHDN, CDR2 FVKESK. The CDR3 protein is CASSPRRGIAGVSYNEQFF. In DNA, the CDR3 is TGTGCCAGCAGCCCGCGGAGGGGAATAGCGGGAGTGTCCTACAATGAGCAGTTCTTC.

This chain uses TRBV5-6 with TRBJ1-1, with 7 bases lining up with TRBD1. Germline CDR1 reads SGHDT; CDR2 reads YYEEEE. CDR3 length equals 16 residues. Trimming removed 2 bases from V and 1 base from J; junction bases left unmatched: 8. The chain's CDR3 is CASSLTGATQNTEAFF. The CDR3 coding sequence is TGTGCCAGCAGCTTAACAGGGGCCACTCAGAACACTGAAGCTTTCTTT.

This clone was detected once. The V gene is TRBV28, the J gene TRBJ1-5, with D uncertain. Trimming took 7 bases from V and 1 from J, leaving 11 bases between them. The germline V gene encodes CDR1 MDHEN and CDR2 SYDVKM. The CDR3 contains 14 residues. CDR3 sequence: CASMRYLSNQPQHF. DNA of the CDR3: TGTGCCAGCATGAGGTACCTAAGCAATCAGCCCCAGCATTTT.

The CDR3 bases are TGTGCCAGCTCACCAAGTCGACAAGAGGAGACCCAGTACTTC. This codes for CASSPSRQEETQYF. The chain carries TRBV18 and TRBJ2-5, with no clear D. Trimming took off 2 bases at V and 5 bases at J, with 12 bases between the two ends. Germline V gene lookup returns CDR1 KGHSH and CDR2 LQKENI. This CDR3 has 14 residues.

This sequence joins TRBV5-1 and TRBJ2-3, with unresolved D. V was pared by 4 bases and J by 2 bases, with 8 bases between. Germline V lookup: CDR1 SGHRS, CDR2 YFSETQ. CDR3 length: 13 residues. CDR3 sequence reads: CASSVDHTDTQYF. CDR3 DNA sequence: TGCGCCAGCAGCGTCGACCACACAGATACGCAGTATTTT.

The CDR3, as DNA: TGCGCCAGCAGCTTGGCCAGTCCCTCCTACAATGAGCAGTTCTTC. Translation: CASSLASPSYNEQFF. This chain joins TRBV5-1 and TRBJ2-1, with D unresolved. Between the trimmed V and J ends, which lost 0 bases and 0 bases, there was a span of 7 bases. The V gene's germline CDR1 is SGHRS and CDR2 YFSETQ. This CDR3 comprises 15 residues.

The V gene is TRBV7-2, the J gene TRBJ2-3; D gene uncertain. V was pared by 5 bases and J by 2 bases, with 8 bases between. The CDR3 loop spans 13 amino acids. Germline loops: CDR1 SGHTA, CDR2 FQGNSA. CDR3 in DNA: TGTGCCAGCAGCCCCGGGTACACAGATACGCAGTATTTT. Its protein is CASSPGYTDTQYF.

The chain has TRBV19 and TRBJ2-3, with TRBD2 identical over 9 bases. Germline trimming cut 4 bases from V and 5 bases from J; bases unmatched to any gene: 10. Germline values: CDR1 LNHDA, CDR2 SQIVND (reference sequence). This CDR3 has 16 residues. CDR3 coding DNA: TGTGCCAGTAGTACCCGAGCGGGAGGTCGGGGAGATACGCAGTATTTT. Translating gives CASSTRAGGRGDTQYF.

J is TRBJ2-1 and V is TRBV7-2; 14 bases fit TRBD2. Germline trimming cut 2 bases from V and 4 bases from J; bases unmatched to any gene: 4. Germline V gives CDR1 SGHTA, CDR2 FQGNSA. The CDR3 is 17 residues long. CDR3 nucleotides: TGTGCCAGCAGCTTAAGGACTAGCGGGGGGCGTTACAATGAGCAGTTCTTC. Translated, it gives CASSLRTSGGRYNEQFF.